Ten or more counts support the clone carrying this TCR beta chain. Its specificity is not known. Sequencing used immunoSEQ multiplex PCR; TCRdb keeps in-frame clones, though not all of them. The data contain around 96,000 clones, 79% of them seen just once; the ten biggest clones take up around 5.4%. Germline values: CDR1 MNHNS, CDR2 SASEGT. The CDR3 sequence is 14 residues long. V lost 4 bases and J 4 bases, leaving 11 bases between the germline ends. Only patients with spare fresh-frozen tumor and over two years of follow-up were included. The entry originates in a study of glioma-infiltrating T cells after dendritic cell vaccination. Whole-study context: Monocyte-derived dendritic cells, cultured seven days with IL-4 and GM-CSF, were pulsed with autologous tumor lysate. The study, taken as a whole, reports: Patients with more pretreatment TILs had longer time to progression and survival.

This specimen consisted of blood, obtained before dendritic cell vaccination. This chain uses TRBV6-1 with TRBJ1-3; a possible D gene is TRBD1 (6 bases). The receptor comes from a human donor with glioblastoma. The CDR3 is CASSAGTPGNTIYF. DNA of the CDR3: TGTGCCAGCAGTGCCGGGACACCCGGAAACACCATATATTTT.